A selection of T cell receptor beta chains follows, all from one sample in a study of T-cell memory formation after mild COVID-19. TCRdb analysed the 5' RACE reads with MiXCR anew, one entry per CDR3 protein. The table includes 550,000 to 650,000 distinct CDR3 sequences, around a sixth detected once. Sequenced: PBMCs or a T cell subset sorted from them (not recorded which). Receptor source: an adult woman who had mild COVID-19 (a few samples of this study predate the infection). Cell type and time point are not known. Both conserved end residues are part of each CDR3. The D gene is left open where the match is weak. For some rows the clone size is stated as once, few or many, or as a class when expanded; others skip it.

j_call d_call clone_size v_call cdr3_aa cdr3_nt
TRBJ1-2 NA NA TRBV4-3 CASSQDHTSFNYGYTF TGCGCCAGCAGCCAAGATCACACCTCGTTTAACTATGGCTACACCTTC
TRBJ2-5 TRBD1 few TRBV7-3 CASSFGQGAGETQYF TGTGCCAGCAGCTTCGGACAGGGGGCGGGGGAGACCCAGTACTTC
TRBJ1-5 NA NA TRBV24-1 CATSDLGHGVRGQPQHF TGTGCCACCAGTGATTTAGGACATGGGGTTAGGGGTCAGCCCCAGCATTTT
TRBJ2-1 NA NA TRBV20-1 CSARDPAPRINEQFF TGCAGTGCTAGAGACCCAGCCCCCCGGATAAATGAGCAGTTCTTC
TRBJ2-7 NA once TRBV30 CAWNREFHEQYF TGTGCCTGGAACAGGGAGTTCCACGAGCAGTACTTC
TRBJ1-2 TRBD1 many TRBV7-9 CASSTLQGKDGYTF TGTGCCAGCAGCACCCTACAGGGGAAGGATGGCTACACCTTC
TRBJ2-1 NA few TRBV6-1 CASSEDEGAPYNEQFF TGTGCCAGCAGTGAGGATGAGGGAGCCCCCTACAATGAGCAGTTCTTC
TRBJ2-7 NA NA TRBV12-3/TRBV12-4 CASSSGQIYEQYF TGTGCCAGCAGCTCCGGACAGATCTACGAGCAGTACTTC
TRBJ2-1 NA NA TRBV20-1 CSARGKHQETQFF TGCAGTGCTAGGGGCAAGCACCAAGAGACCCAGTTCTTC
TRBJ1-1 NA few TRBV11-3 CASSYTIQGKAEAFF TGTGCCAGCAGCTACACTATACAGGGAAAGGCTGAAGCTTTCTTT
TRBJ2-7 TRBD1 NA TRBV5-4 CASSHRRGQGPSRSYEQYF TGTGCCAGCAGCCACCGCAGGGGACAGGGACCTTCGCGCTCCTACGAGCAGTACTTC
TRBJ1-1 TRBD1 few TRBV5-1 CASSSWTGTNTEAFF TGCGCCAGCAGCTCCTGGACAGGAACGAACACTGAAGCTTTCTTT
TRBJ1-1 NA few TRBV10-3 CAITETAMNTEAFF TGTGCCATCACTGAGACTGCCATGAACACTGAAGCTTTCTTT
TRBJ2-6 NA NA TRBV2 CASRFVVSGANVLTF TGTGCCAGCAGGTTCGTTGTCTCTGGGGCCAACGTCCTGACTTTC
TRBJ2-1 NA few TRBV20-1 CSARDGGLAFPSYNEQFF TGCAGTGCTAGAGACGGCGGGCTAGCCTTCCCCTCCTACAATGAGCAGTTCTTC
TRBJ2-2 NA few TRBV6-2/TRBV6-3 CASSSASSDSGSRYTGELFF TGTGCCAGCAGTTCGGCCAGCAGTGACTCGGGGAGTCGGTACACCGGGGAGCTGTTTTTT
TRBJ2-2 TRBD2 NA TRBV7-2 CASSSYNGLARTGELFF TGTGCCAGCAGCTCCTACAATGGACTAGCGCGTACCGGGGAGCTGTTTTTT
TRBJ2-4 TRBD2 NA TRBV12-3/TRBV12-4 CASRSGGRNIQYF TGTGCCAGCAGGAGCGGGGGAAGGAACATTCAGTACTTC
TRBJ1-1 NA few TRBV12-3/TRBV12-4 CASSNIRTLNTEAFF TGTGCCAGCAGTAATATAAGGACCTTGAACACTGAAGCTTTCTTT
TRBJ1-6 TRBD1 few TRBV5-6 CASSSNRGRDSPLHF TGTGCCAGCAGCTCCAACAGGGGTAGAGATTCACCCCTCCACTTT
TRBJ1-6 NA NA TRBV2 CASSVEAGNSPLHF TGTGCCAGCAGTGTTGAAGCGGGGAATTCACCCCTCCACTTT
TRBJ2-7 NA NA TRBV5-4 CASSLWPYEQYF TGTGCCAGCAGCTTGTGGCCGTACGAGCAGTACTTC
TRBJ1-1 TRBD1 few TRBV6-5 CASRRTGVGLNTEAFF TGTGCCAGCAGACGGACAGGGGTGGGACTTAACACTGAAGCTTTCTTT
TRBJ2-7 TRBD2 few TRBV12-3/TRBV12-4 CASSLRAGGHEQYF TGTGCCAGCAGTTTAAGAGCGGGAGGGCACGAGCAGTACTTC
TRBJ2-7 TRBD2 NA TRBV5-1 CASSEGTSASYEQYF TGCGCCAGCAGCGAAGGGACTAGCGCCTCCTACGAGCAGTACTTC
TRBJ1-2 NA few TRBV20-1 CSATNAGNPYGYTF TGCAGTGCCACGAACGCAGGGAACCCCTATGGCTACACCTTC
TRBJ2-2 TRBD1 NA TRBV7-3 CASSLWDRVIKRGELFF TGTGCCAGCAGCTTATGGGACAGGGTGATTAAGCGCGGGGAGCTGTTTTTT
TRBJ2-3 TRBD2 once TRBV13 CASSSRTSGLEAAQYF TGTGCCAGCAGCTCTCGGACTAGCGGGCTGGAGGCCGCGCAGTATTTT
TRBJ2-5 TRBD2 NA TRBV7-6 CASSLALTSGGQETQYF TGTGCCAGCAGCTTGGCGCTTACTAGCGGGGGCCAAGAGACCCAGTACTTC
TRBJ2-1 TRBD2 NA TRBV24-1 CATSGTSGSNEQFF TGTGCCACCAGTGGAACTAGCGGGAGTAATGAGCAGTTCTTC
TRBJ2-3 TRBD2 NA TRBV6-1 CASVSGRVGDTQYF TGTGCCAGCGTGAGCGGGAGGGTTGGAGATACGCAGTATTTT
TRBJ2-1 TRBD2 NA TRBV7-3 CASSLLAGGRSSYNEQFF TGTGCCAGCAGCTTACTAGCGGGGGGTCGTTCTTCCTACAATGAGCAGTTCTTC
TRBJ1-3 NA few TRBV7-9 CASSLSLGASGNTIYF TGTGCCAGCAGCTTAAGCCTAGGAGCCTCTGGAAACACCATATATTTT
TRBJ1-2 TRBD1 many TRBV19 CASRRDSINYGYTF TGTGCCAGTAGGCGGGACAGTATCAACTATGGCTACACCTTC
TRBJ2-2 NA NA TRBV9 CASRKQANTGELFF TGTGCCAGCCGGAAACAGGCGAACACCGGGGAGCTGTTTTTT
TRBJ1-1 NA few TRBV2 CASSLQGIAEAFF TGTGCCAGCAGTTTACAGGGTATTGCTGAAGCTTTCTTT
TRBJ2-2 NA few TRBV6-4 CASSDSRQTTGELFF TGTGCCAGCAGTGACTCTAGGCAGACCACCGGGGAGCTGTTTTTT
TRBJ1-1 NA NA TRBV5-6 CASNTMGGSTEAFF TGTGCCAGCAATACCATGGGGGGATCCACTGAAGCTTTCTTT
TRBJ2-1 NA few TRBV5-4 CASSSQGVVRDNEQFF TGTGCCAGCAGCTCACAGGGTGTAGTTCGGGACAATGAGCAGTTCTTC
TRBJ2-3 NA many TRBV20-1 CSAARGGTDTQYF TGCAGTGCGGCCAGGGGGGGTACAGATACGCAGTATTTT
TRBJ2-7 NA few TRBV4-3 CASSQDRGFLYEQYF TGCGCCAGCAGCCAAGATCGCGGGTTCCTCTACGAGCAGTACTTC
TRBJ2-5 NA NA TRBV6-5 CASSRGPGETQYF TGTGCCAGCAGCCGAGGGCCTGGAGAGACCCAGTACTTC
TRBJ2-2 TRBD2 NA TRBV12-3/TRBV12-4 CASSPPRLAGGTGELFF TGTGCCAGCAGCCCTCCTCGACTAGCGGGGGGCACCGGGGAGCTGTTTTTT
TRBJ1-1 NA few TRBV29-1 CSVTGTVNTEAFF TGCAGCGTTACCGGGACGGTGAACACTGAAGCTTTCTTT
TRBJ2-7 NA NA TRBV29-1 CSVSGTPRVWGYEQYF TGCAGCGTCTCCGGGACACCCCGTGTGTGGGGCTACGAGCAGTACTTC
TRBJ2-1 TRBD2 NA TRBV7-9 CASSFAGLGADEQFF TGTGCCAGCAGCTTCGCGGGACTAGGGGCCGATGAGCAGTTCTTC
TRBJ2-1 NA few TRBV4-3 CASSQDLENNEQFF TGCGCCAGCAGCCAAGATCTTGAGAACAATGAGCAGTTCTTC
TRBJ2-3 TRBD2 many TRBV15 CATSTGLAGPISTDTQYF TGTGCCACCAGCACCGGACTAGCGGGGCCCATTAGCACAGATACGCAGTATTTT
TRBJ2-5 NA few TRBV9 CASSVPQGTQETQYF TGTGCCAGCAGCGTACCACAGGGAACCCAAGAGACCCAGTACTTC
TRBJ2-5 TRBD1 NA TRBV10-3 CAISDVDRGETQYF TGTGCCATCAGTGATGTGGACAGGGGAGAGACCCAGTACTTC
TRBJ1-1 NA few TRBV28 CASTKTLDTRWNTEAFF TGTGCCAGCACCAAAACATTAGACACCCGATGGAACACTGAAGCTTTCTTT
TRBJ1-3 NA few TRBV9 CASSVDRGSSGNTIYF TGTGCCAGCAGCGTTGATCGTGGGAGCTCTGGAAACACCATATATTTT
TRBJ2-1 NA many TRBV18 CASSPLGPQRSYNEQFF TGTGCCAGCTCACCATTGGGTCCCCAACGCTCCTACAATGAGCAGTTCTTC
TRBJ2-7 TRBD1 few TRBV7-9 CASSLSPLWTGEIMHEQYF TGTGCCAGCAGCTTATCTCCACTTTGGACAGGGGAGATTATGCACGAGCAGTACTTC
TRBJ2-3 TRBD1 few TRBV10-3 CAISDNRGTQYF TGTGCCATCAGTGACAACAGGGGTACGCAGTATTTT